This is a list of T cell receptor beta chains from one sample in a study of CD8 T cells in Susac syndrome. TCRdb reprocessed the immunoSEQ multiplex PCR reads via MiXCR and lists one record per CDR3 protein. The sample consists of 250,000 to 300,000 distinct CDR3 sequences, about 82% of them appearing once. Sequencing was carried out using CD8+ T cells from PBMCs. The receptors derive from a human donor with multiple sclerosis. Each CDR3 is given with its conserved first and last residue. A D gene is named only where the DNA matches it firmly. Clone size is not always given. Where it is, it says once, few, many or a class for expanded clones.

TRBJ1-2 - TRBV7-9 TRBD1 TGTGCCAGCAGCTCTCCGGGACAGGGGATTAATGGCTACACCTTC CASSSPGQGINGYTF
TRBJ2-5 few TRBV28 - TGTGCCAGCACCACTAATTTACGGGAGACCCAGTACTTC CASTTNLRETQYF
TRBJ2-7 - TRBV7-2 - TGTGCCAGCAGCTTAGATTTAGTTCTCGAGCAGTACTTC CASSLDLVLEQYF
TRBJ2-3 - TRBV28 - TGTGCCAGCTCCCGGGACGTCGCTAGCACAGATACGCAGTATTTT CASSRDVASTDTQYF
TRBJ2-2 - TRBV9 TRBD2 TGTGCCAGCAGCGTAGACTCCCGGGAGGGCGATACCGGGGAGCTGTTTTTT CASSVDSREGDTGELFF
TRBJ1-5 few TRBV4-3 - TGCGCCAGCAGCCAAGACTCCGACTACAGCAATCAGCCCCAGCATTTT CASSQDSDYSNQPQHF
TRBJ2-3 once TRBV24-1 - TGTGCCACCAGTGATCCCTACGGACTCAGCACAGATACGCAGTATTTT CATSDPYGLSTDTQYF
TRBJ2-1 - TRBV12-3/TRBV12-4 TRBD2 TGTGCCAGCAGTTTAAGACTAGCGGGAGCCCTGGTGGGAAATGAGCAGTTCTTC CASSLRLAGALVGNEQFF
TRBJ2-7 once TRBV4-3 - TGCGCCAGCAGCCAAGGCGGACTGCCCTCCTACGAGCAGTACTTC CASSQGGLPSYEQYF
TRBJ1-2 few TRBV5-6 TRBD1 TGTGCCAGCAGCTTTGTCAGGACAGGGTCGTTAGGCTACACCTTC CASSFVRTGSLGYTF
TRBJ2-6 once TRBV27 - TGTGCCAGCAGTTTAACCCCTGGGGCCAACGTCCTGACTTTC CASSLTPGANVLTF
TRBJ2-7 - TRBV11-2 TRBD1 TGTGCCAGCAGCTTACTACCGGGACAGGGGAGCGAAGGCAAAAAGCGTCTCTCCTACGAGCAGTACTTC CASSLLPGQGSEGKKRLSYEQYF
TRBJ2-1 - TRBV27 TRBD2 TGTGCCAGCAGTTACTCGGGGGGTTATGAGCAGTTCTTC CASSYSGGYEQFF
TRBJ2-7 - TRBV5-1 - TGCGCCAGCAGGCTTGGGGGCTCCTACGAGCAGTACTTC CASRLGGSYEQYF
TRBJ2-7 - TRBV10-3 TRBD2 TGTGCCATCACTCCGGGACTAGCGGGAGAGGTTTCCGAGCAGTACTTC CAITPGLAGEVSEQYF
TRBJ2-1 - TRBV6-1 - TGTGCCAGCACCCGTAGAAGGGAAGGGGAGGGGGCCTGGAATGAGCAGTTCTTC CASTRRREGEGAWNEQFF
TRBJ2-7 - TRBV20-1 - TGCAGTGCTCGGCCCAGGACCTCGACCTACGAGCAGTACTTC CSARPRTSTYEQYF
TRBJ1-5 - TRBV28 - TGTGCCAGCAGGCTATGGACCCAGAACAATCAGCCCCAGCATTTT CASRLWTQNNQPQHF
TRBJ2-4 - TRBV7-9 TRBD1 TGTGCCAGCAGAGGGACAGGGATCGGACTAGCCAAAAACATTCAGTACTTC CASRGTGIGLAKNIQYF
TRBJ2-5 - TRBV13 - TGTGCCAGCAGCTTCGGCAGGGCCCAAGAGACCCAGTACTTC CASSFGRAQETQYF
TRBJ2-7 few TRBV6-2/TRBV6-3 - TGTGCCAGCAGTTACGGGGCAGGGGCCCTCGGATCCTACGAGCAGTACTTC CASSYGAGALGSYEQYF
TRBJ1-1 - TRBV7-9 - TGTGCCAGCAGCTCCACTGAAGCTTTCTTT CASSSTEAFF